Following are 30 T cell receptor beta chains from one sample sequenced in a study of molecular identifiers for immune sequencing clone quantification. TCRdb redid the calling of the PCR reads with MiXCR, one entry per CDR3 protein. This sample yields hundreds of thousands of distinct CDR3 sequences, of which about 25% are seen a single time; 0.7% to 0.95% belongs to the top ten. The sample taken for sequencing was naive CD8+ T cells from blood, with Jurkat cell RNA spiked in. Noted subset: FACS-sorted CD8+CD4-CCR7+CD45RA+ naive T cells. The receptor set was obtained from a human donor in good health. Some libraries in this study had Jurkat cell RNA spiked in.

J is TRBJ1-2 and V is TRBV7-9; tentative D call: TRBD1 (6 bases). Trimming removed 1 base from V and 4 bases from J, with 13 bases in between. CDR3 length equals 15 residues. The germline CDR1 and CDR2 sequences are SEHNR and FQNEAQ (reference sequence). CDR3 residues: CASSLGGGEGYGYTF. CDR3 in DNA: TGTGCCAGCAGCTTAGGCGGGGGCGAGGGCTATGGCTACACCTTC. Full variable domain (remainder filled in from reference TRBV7-9 and TRBJ1-2): DTGVSQNPRHKITKRGQNVTFRCDPISEHNRLYWYRQTLGQGPEFLTYFQNEAQLEKSRLLSDRFSAERPKGSFSTLEIQRTEQGDSAMYLCASSLGGGEGYGYTFGSGTRLTVV.

This clonotype was seen ten or more times. The chain is built from TRBV7-2 and TRBJ2-1, with no clear D. This CDR3 comprises 13 residues. Germline CDR1 SGHTA, CDR2 FQGNSA. Trimming took 5 bases from V and 0 from J, leaving 5 bases between them. CDR3 protein: CASSPPSYNEQFF. As DNA, the CDR3 is TGTGCCAGCAGCCCCCCCTCCTACAATGAGCAGTTCTTC. Full variable domain (rest looked up from reference TRBV7-2 and TRBJ2-1): GAGVSQSPSNKVTEKGKDVELRCDPISGHTALYWYRQSLGQGLEFLIYFQGNSAPDKSGLPSDRFSAERTGGSVSTLTIQRTQQEDSAVYLCASSPPSYNEQFFGPGTRLTVL.

This clonotype appeared many times. The CDR3 coding sequence is TGTGCCAGCAGCCTGTCCGGGACAACGAGGTTCTACGAGCAGTACTTC. It is translated as CASSLSGTTRFYEQYF. The chain employs TRBV4-2 and TRBJ2-7; D is perhaps TRBD1 (6 bases). V lost 4 bases and J lost 3, with 19 bases in between. The length of the CDR3 is 16 residues. CDR1 is LGHNA, CDR2 YNFKEQ, per germline.

This chain uses TRBV2 with TRBJ2-5; TRBD1 agrees at 9 bases. Germline V CDR1 and CDR2: SNHLY, FYNNEI. The CDR3 runs to 15 residues. The J segment lost 1 base and the V segment lost 4 bases, leaving 4 bases of the junction unmatched. The CDR3 DNA reads as TGTGCCAGCAGTGCTTTGACAGGGGGCCAAGAGACCCAGTACTTC. This gives the protein CASSALTGGQETQYF.

This clonotype appeared many times. This rearrangement joins TRBV29-1 to TRBJ2-5, with TRBD1 matching 8 bases. The CDR3 sequence is 13 residues long. Germline lookup yields CDR1 SQVTM and CDR2 ANQGSEA. V lost 5 bases and J lost 4; bases outside the gene matches: 6. The CDR3 bases are TGCAGCGTTTTCGGGGGACAGGCAGAGACCCAGTACTTC. The encoded protein is CSVFGGQAETQYF. The full variable domain, rest sourced from reference TRBV29-1 and TRBJ2-5, is SAVISQKPSRDICQRGTSLTIQCQVDSQVTMMFWYRQQPGQSLTLIATANQGSEATYESGFVIDKFPISRPNLTFSTLTVSNMSPEDSSIYLCSVFGGQAETQYFGPGTRLLVL.

Note on this clonotype: A much larger clone differs from this one at a single base, so this may be a read error. The CDR3 does not end in the conserved phenylalanine or tryptophan, so this is likely a read error. The rearrangement joins TRBV6-5 to TRBJ1-5; 11 bases align to TRBD1. Unmatched junction bases numbered 4, after V lost 6 bases and J lost 6 bases. Germline-derived CDR1 and CDR2 are MNHEY and SVGAGI. This CDR3 comprises 14 residues. CDR3 loop: CASRPGTGGQPQHS. The CDR3 DNA follows: TGTGCCAGCAGACCCGGGACAGGGGGTCAGCCCCAGCATTCT.

The CDR3 region has the DNA TGCGCCAGCAGCCAAGCTTTTACGGGGACCCAAGAGACCCAGTACTTC. Protein product: CASSQAFTGTQETQYF. This sequence joins TRBV4-3 and TRBJ2-5; D tentatively fits TRBD1 or TRBD2 (5 bases each). The germline CDR1 and CDR2 sequences are LGHNA and YSLEER. Trimming stripped 1 base from V and 1 base from J, with 13 bases between. CDR3 length: 16 amino acids.

This sequence joins TRBV20-1 and TRBJ2-7; 8 bases map to TRBD2. V shed 5 bases and J 7 bases; nucleotides not matched to a gene: 13. CDR3 length: 14 residues. Germline loops: CDR1 DFQATT, CDR2 SNEGSKA (reference sequence). In DNA, the CDR3 is TGCAGTGCTGGGGGGGCGGGGGGCCCGTTGGAGCAGTACTTC. As protein: CSAGGAGGPLEQYF.

The chain is built from TRBV30 and TRBJ2-7, with D uncertain. There are 15 residues in the CDR3. Germline V CDR1 and CDR2: GTSNPN, SVGIG (reference sequence). Trimming removed 3 bases from V and 2 bases from J, with 17 bases in between. The CDR3 bases are TGTGCCTGGAGAAAACTCCGGGCCATAACCTACGAGCAGTACTTC. Protein sequence: CAWRKLRAITYEQYF.

At least ten counts were recorded for this clonotype. This chain uses TRBV27 with TRBJ1-5; possible D gene TRBD1, 6 bases. Germline CDR1 MNHEY, CDR2 SMNVEV (reference sequence). The CDR3 is 14 amino acids. V lost 5 bases and J 7 bases, leaving 15 bases between the germline ends. CDR3 coding DNA: TGTGCCAGCAGTCCGACAGGTCTTGGGCAGCCCCAGCATTTT. It encodes CASSPTGLGQPQHF.

This clonotype was seen only a few times. The chain links TRBV7-9 to TRBJ1-4; 9 bases agree with TRBD1. Germline CDR1 SEHNR, CDR2 FQNEAQ (reference sequence). J lost 3 bases, V lost 5 bases, and 7 bases had no gene match. The CDR3 has 16 residues. The CDR3 nucleotides are TGTGCCAGCAGCCAATCTCGACAGGGGGCTAATGAAAAACTGTTTTTT. It codes for CASSQSRQGANEKLFF.

A note on this clonotype: A read error may account for a junction end that differs from germline. The V and J genes are TRBV7-2 and TRBJ2-5; no clear D gene. Germline CDR1 reads SGHTA; CDR2 reads FQGNSA. CDR3 size: 13 residues. CDR3 sequence: CASRLGSSASQYF. CDR3 in DNA: TGTGCCAGCCGCTTAGGCTCGTCCGCATCACAGTACTTC. Drawing the rest from reference TRBV7-2 and TRBJ2-5, the complete variable domain is GAGVSQSPSNKVTEKGKDVELRCDPISGHTALYWYRQSLGQGLEFLIYFQGNSAPDKSGLPSDRFSAERTGGSVSTLTIQRTQQEDSAVYLCASRLGSSASQYFGPGTRLLVL.

The chain joins TRBV12-3 or TRBV12-4 to TRBJ2-7; D unclear. The CDR3 has 13 residues. V lost 6 bases and J lost 2, with 11 bases in between. CDR3 sequence (DNA): TGTGCCAGCAGCCCAGTTACCCCCTACGAGCAGTACTTC. Encoded protein: CASSPVTPYEQYF.

As regards this clonotype: A much larger clone sits a single nucleotide away, making a read error possible. The J gene is TRBJ1-5, the V gene TRBV19; 10 bases line up with TRBD1. The ends lost 10 bases at V and 7 bases at J; junction bases unmatched: 13. Germline V CDR1 and CDR2: LNHDA, SQIVND (reference sequence). CDR3 size: 15 residues. In DNA form, the CDR3 reads TGTGCCACCTGCTGGAAGACAGGGGGCGCGCAGCCCCAGCATTTT. Its protein product is CATCWKTGGAQPQHF.

This clonotype was observed at least ten times. The V gene is TRBV7-9, the J gene TRBJ2-7; TRBD2 might be the D (6 bases). The CDR3 length is 14 residues. Germline V gene lookup returns CDR1 SEHNR and CDR2 FQNEAQ (reference sequence). V gave up 3 bases and J gave up 8 bases, with 17 bases separating them. For the CDR3, the DNA is TGTGCCAGCAGCTTCCTTGCGGGACCCGGGAAGCAGTACTTC. Its protein product is CASSFLAGPGKQYF.

This clonotype was observed a few times. The chain employs TRBV12-3 or TRBV12-4 and TRBJ1-6; no clear D. Between the trimmed V and J ends, which lost 6 bases and 4 bases, there was a span of 13 bases. This CDR3 contains 15 residues. The DNA for the CDR3 is TGTGCCAGCAGGGAGAGTTACTCGTATAATTCACCCCTCCACTTT. Its translation is CASRESYSYNSPLHF.

This clonotype came up a few times. This chain uses TRBV7-9 with TRBJ1-6; tentative D call: TRBD1 (5 bases). The germline V gene encodes CDR1 SEHNR and CDR2 FQNEAQ (reference sequence). The CDR3 spans 15 residues. Deletions cut 1 base from V and 8 bases from J, with 12 bases between. The CDR3 protein is CASSLVVRGDSPLHF. The CDR3 DNA follows: TGTGCCAGCAGCTTAGTCGTACGGGGGGATTCACCCCTCCACTTT.

The table lists this clonotype with a few counts. The junction departs from the called germline gene at one end, perhaps through a read error. The gene calls are TRBV20-1 and TRBJ1-4, with a weak D call TRBD1 (6 bases). The CDR3 is 17 amino acids. Germline loops: CDR1 DFQATT, CDR2 SNEGSKA (reference sequence). CDR3 amino acids: CSARGFQRGGTNEKLSF. The CDR3 DNA is TGCAGTGCTAGAGGATTCCAAAGAGGGGGGACTAATGAAAAACTGTCTTTT.

In its sample, this clonotype was seen many times. The J gene is TRBJ2-3, the V gene TRBV20-1, with D possibly being TRBD1 (6 bases). This CDR3 spans 13 amino acids. Trimming removed 6 bases from V and 2 bases from J, with 12 bases in between. The germline gives CDR1 DFQATT, CDR2 SNEGSKA (reference sequence). Here the CDR3 reads CSALDRATDTQYF. The CDR3 DNA is TGCAGTGCCTTGGACAGAGCCACAGATACGCAGTATTTT.

The genes are TRBV6-5 and TRBJ1-2; D not certain. Germline assignment: CDR1 MNHEY and CDR2 SVGAGI. Between the trimmed V and J ends, which lost 2 bases and 6 bases, there was a span of 16 bases. This CDR3 has 15 residues. The CDR3 region is CASSYSGDTPDGYTF. DNA of the CDR3: TGTGCCAGCAGTTACAGTGGAGATACGCCGGATGGCTACACCTTC.

DNA for the CDR3: TGTGCCAGTACCTGGGACAGGGGAAATCAGCCCCAGCATTTT. It codes for CASTWDRGNQPQHF. This chain connects TRBV19 to TRBJ1-5; the match to TRBD1 covers 10 bases. V lost 7 bases to trimming and J lost 4 bases; unmatched junction nucleotides: 4. The germline CDR1 and CDR2 sequences are LNHDA and SQIVND (reference sequence). The CDR3 runs to 14 residues.

The sample holds many counts of this clonotype. The chain has TRBV2 and TRBJ2-3; D may be TRBD2 (6 bases). This CDR3 spans 16 amino acids. The V end was cut by 2 bases, the J end by 0 bases, with 12 bases between. From germline, CDR1 is SNHLY and CDR2 FYNNEI. In DNA form, the CDR3 reads TGTGCCAGCAGTGAACTACTAGCACTAAGCACAGATACGCAGTATTTT. It specifies CASSELLALSTDTQYF.

For this clonotype: This could be a read error, since a much larger clone is one nucleotide away. This rearrangement joins TRBV14 to TRBJ2-5, with D possibly being TRBD1 (5 bases). This CDR3 contains 13 residues. Germline V lookup: CDR1 SGHDN, CDR2 FVKESK. CDR3 in DNA: TGTGCCAGCGGCCACGTCACAGGAGAGACCCAGTACTTC. Translating it yields CASGHVTGETQYF.

For this clonotype: It may be a read error: a sequence one base away is much more abundant. V gene TRBV7-6 combines with J gene TRBJ2-5; 10 bases line up with TRBD2. Per germline, CDR1 SGHVS and CDR2 FNYEAQ. The CDR3 has 19 amino acids. V lost 5 bases to trimming and J lost 4 bases; unmatched junction nucleotides: 19. This CDR3 reads CASSLLPGSSGGSRETQYF. CDR3 bases: TGTGCCAGCAGCCTCCTCCCCGGGTCTAGCGGGGGCTCTCGAGAGACCCAGTACTTC. The variable domain in full, with the rest retrieved from reference TRBV7-6 and TRBJ2-5, is GAGVSQSPRYKVTKRGQDVALRCDPISGHVSLYWYRQALGQGPEFLTYFNYEAQQDKSGLPNDRFSAERPEGSISTLTIQRTEQRDSAMYRCASSLLPGSSGGSRETQYFGPGTRLLVL.

The V call is TRBV6-5, the J call TRBJ2-3; a possible D gene is TRBD2 (6 bases). The CDR3 has 15 amino acids. CDR1 and CDR2 (germline): MNHEY, SVGAGI. V lost 3 bases, J lost 6 bases, and 16 bases lay in between. The CDR3 region has the DNA TGTGCCAGCAGTTATGGGGGAGGAGGACCCGATACGCAGTATTTT. Encoded protein: CASSYGGGGPDTQYF.

In this sample, this clonotype turned up many times. This rearrangement joins TRBV6-2 or TRBV6-3 to TRBJ2-3, with 12 bases matching TRBD2. J lost 2 bases, V lost 5 bases, and 8 bases had no gene match. This CDR3 is built from 17 residues. Germline CDR1 MNHEY, CDR2 SVGEGT. CDR3 in amino acids: CASSETTSGGPTDTQYF. In nucleotides, the CDR3 is TGTGCCAGCAGTGAGACAACTAGCGGGGGGCCCACAGATACGCAGTATTTT.

Points on this clonotype: Mismatch with germline at one junction end may stem from a read error. This chain connects TRBV6-5 to TRBJ1-5; the D is unclear. Germline V gives CDR1 MNHEY, CDR2 SVGAGI. The CDR3 spans 17 residues. The CDR3 reads CASWRPQPPFSNQSQHF. The DNA for the CDR3 is TGTGCCAGCTGGCGGCCTCAACCCCCCTTTAGCAATCAGTCCCAGCATTTC.

This clonotype was seen at least ten times. The chain links TRBV6-5 to TRBJ2-7; 7 positions agree with TRBD2. V was pared by 5 bases and J by 0 bases, with 7 bases of the junction left unmatched. Germline assignment: CDR1 MNHEY and CDR2 SVGAGI. This CDR3 has 15 amino acids. CDR3 sequence (DNA): TGTGCCAGCAGTCCCGGGGGAGGGAGCTCCTACGAGCAGTACTTC. Translated: CASSPGGGSSYEQYF.

The rearrangement links TRBV19 to TRBJ2-3; no firm D call. In germline, CDR1 is LNHDA, CDR2 SQIVND (reference sequence). This CDR3 region has 15 residues. V was cut by 3 bases and J by 2 bases, with 12 bases left in between. CDR3 protein: CASSIGSRVTDTQYF. In DNA form, the CDR3 reads TGTGCCAGTAGTATCGGGTCTCGGGTCACAGATACGCAGTATTTT.

A few counts support this clonotype. This chain connects TRBV12-3 or TRBV12-4 to TRBJ1-6; possibly TRBD1 for D (5 bases). With 3 bases removed from V and 1 base from J, the gap between germline ends came to 13 bases. The CDR3 has 17 residues. CDR3 loop: CASSLGVRVSYNSPLHF. The CDR3 bases are TGTGCCAGCAGTTTGGGAGTCAGGGTATCCTATAATTCACCCCTCCACTTT.